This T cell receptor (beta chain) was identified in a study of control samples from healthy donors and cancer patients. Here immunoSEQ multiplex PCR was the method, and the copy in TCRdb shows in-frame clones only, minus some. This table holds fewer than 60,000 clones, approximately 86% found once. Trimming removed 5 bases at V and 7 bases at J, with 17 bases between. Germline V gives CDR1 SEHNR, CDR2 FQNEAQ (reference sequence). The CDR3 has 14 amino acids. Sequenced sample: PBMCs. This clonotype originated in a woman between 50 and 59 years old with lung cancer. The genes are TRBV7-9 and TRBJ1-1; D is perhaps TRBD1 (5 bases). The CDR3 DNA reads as TGTGCCAGCAGCAATCCCCCGAGACAGATTGAAGCTTTCTTT. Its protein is CASSNPPRQIEAFF.